A single sample gave rise to the 14 T cell receptor beta chains below, sequenced in a study of Graves' ophthalmopathy and Graves' hyperthyroidism. RNA transcripts yielded amplified TCR beta CDR3 regions. HTBI primers were employed in first-round RT-PCR, then a second-round multiplex PCR followed. One entry per CDR3 protein results from TCRdb running MiXCR on the multiplex PCR reads. In the table there are hundreds of thousands of distinct CDR3 sequences, under 50% of which are singletons. The sample taken for sequencing was peripheral blood. Receptors were obtained from an adult man with Graves' ophthalmopathy.

The chain uses TRBV10-3 and TRBJ1-1, with a possible D match to TRBD1 (6 bases). Germline V lookup: CDR1 ENHRY, CDR2 SYGVKD. The germline V and J ends were trimmed by 11 bases and 3 bases, with 22 bases remaining between them. The CDR3 covers 15 residues. CDR3 sequence reads: CAWKFPDSLHTEAFF. The CDR3 DNA reads TGTGCCTGGAAGTTCCCGGACAGCTTGCACACTGAAGCTTTCTTT.

This rearrangement joins TRBV10-3 to TRBJ1-5; no reliable D call. The V end lost 3 bases, the J end lost 7 bases, and 10 bases lay between the germline ends. In germline, CDR1 is ENHRY, CDR2 SYGVKD. The CDR3 is made up of 13 amino acids. The chain's CDR3 is CAISEEARQPQHF. The CDR3 nucleotides are TGTGCCATCAGTGAAGAAGCGCGACAGCCCCAGCATTTT.

This clonotype was counted at least ten times. J is TRBJ2-5 and V is TRBV24-1; no clear D gene. Germline V gene lookup returns CDR1 KGHDR and CDR2 SFDVKD. The CDR3 extends over 13 amino acids. V was trimmed by 5 bases and J by 0 bases, leaving 6 bases between them. CDR3 amino acids: CATSGPHQETQYF. In DNA, the CDR3 is TGTGCCACCAGTGGTCCGCACCAAGAGACCCAGTACTTC.

The chain carries TRBV2 and TRBJ2-2; 7 bases map to TRBD1. CDR1 is SNHLY and CDR2 is FYNNEI in the germline V gene. The CDR3 loop spans 15 amino acids. V lost 5 bases to trimming and J lost 3 bases; unmatched junction nucleotides: 6. The CDR3 nucleotides are TGTGCCAGCAGTTCCTTGGGACAGTACACCGGGGAGCTGTTTTTT. Protein product: CASSSLGQYTGELFF.

This chain uses TRBV29-1 with TRBJ1-4; D uncertain. V lost 6 bases and J 8 bases, leaving 7 bases between the germline ends. The CDR3 runs to 10 residues. Germline values: CDR1 SQVTM, CDR2 ANQGSEA. In DNA form, the CDR3 reads TGCAGCGTGTCGGGCGAAAAACTGTTTTTT. This translates into CSVSGEKLFF. The full variable domain, its missing parts supplied by reference TRBV29-1 and TRBJ1-4, is SAVISQKPSRDICQRGTSLTIQCQVDSQVTMMFWYRQQPGQSLTLIATANQGSEATYESGFVIDKFPISRPNLTFSTLTVSNMSPEDSSIYLCSVSGEKLFFGSGTQLSVL.

This clonotype was recorded a few times. A read error may explain this, as a much larger clone is one base away. V is TRBV7-9 and J is TRBJ1-2; maybe TRBD1 (5 bases). The germline V gene has CDR1 SEHNR and CDR2 FQNEAQ (reference sequence). This CDR3 has 14 residues. The CDR3 DNA sequence: TGTGCCAGCAGCTTAGGCGGGGGTCTTGGTGGCCACACCTTC. Its translation: CASSLGGGLGGHTF.

Regarding this clonotype: A much more abundant neighbour one base away suggests this may be a read error. V gene TRBV10-3 combines with J gene TRBJ2-6; D not certain. This CDR3 has 15 residues. Trimming took off 10 bases at V and 4 bases at J, with 17 bases between the two ends. Per germline, CDR1 ENHRY and CDR2 SYGVKD. CDR3 protein: CASGYADTGANVLTF. The DNA of the CDR3 is TGTGCCAGCGGTTACGCGGATACCGGGGCCAACGTCCTGACTTTC.

The chain employs TRBV4-2 and TRBJ2-5; the D gene is possibly TRBD1 (7 bases). V was pared by 1 base and J by 5 bases, with 14 bases between. Germline-derived CDR1 and CDR2 are LGHNA and YNFKEQ. The CDR3 runs to 15 residues. The CDR3 DNA reads TGTGCCAGCAGCCAAGTCTCTTCAGGGGGGGAGACCCAGTACTTC. Translated, it gives CASSQVSSGGETQYF.

The chain has TRBV3-1 and TRBJ2-5; the D is unclear. V gave up 3 bases and J gave up 3 bases, with 8 bases separating them. Germline V CDR1 and CDR2: LGHDT, YNNKEL (reference sequence). This CDR3 region has 13 residues. The CDR3 loop reads CASSHVREETQYF. CDR3 nucleotides: TGTGCCAGCAGCCATGTAAGGGAAGAGACCCAGTACTTC.

This clonotype has a count of ten or more. The chain is built from TRBV20-1 and TRBJ2-7, with 7 bases matching TRBD1. The length of the CDR3 is 13 residues. V gave up 2 bases and J gave up 4 bases; unmatched junction bases: 5. CDR1 DFQATT and CDR2 SNEGSKA come from the germline V gene (reference sequence). CDR3 loop: CSARYSDRYEQYF. In nucleotides, the CDR3 is TGCAGTGCTAGATATTCGGACAGGTACGAGCAGTACTTC.

The J gene is TRBJ2-2, the V gene TRBV6-1; no clear D. Deletions cut 4 bases from V and 7 bases from J, with 13 bases between. Germline V gives CDR1 MNHNS, CDR2 SASEGT. There are 14 residues in the CDR3. For the CDR3, the DNA is TGTGCCAGCAGTGGAGACACCTCTAGCGGGGAGCTGTTTTTT. It specifies CASSGDTSSGELFF.

This clonotype has a single count. The chain has TRBV7-9 and TRBJ2-6, with D perhaps matching TRBD2 (6 bases). CDR3 length: 16 amino acids. The V end was cut by 1 base, the J end by 2 bases, with 9 bases between. The germline V gene encodes CDR1 SEHNR and CDR2 FQNEAQ (reference sequence). CDR3 protein: CASSLDGGTGANVLTF. The CDR3 DNA is TGTGCCAGCAGCTTAGACGGAGGGACTGGGGCCAACGTCCTGACTTTC.

This clonotype was recorded at least ten times. The CDR3 is CASRLNSLTNTEAFF. CDR3 DNA sequence: TGTGCCAGCAGGCTAAACAGCCTAACTAACACTGAAGCTTTCTTT. This rearrangement joins TRBV7-9 to TRBJ1-1; D ambiguous. V lost 6 bases and J lost 2, with 16 bases in between. Germline assignment: CDR1 SEHNR and CDR2 FQNEAQ (reference sequence). The CDR3 contains 15 residues.

Many counts were recorded for this clonotype. The genes are TRBV10-3 and TRBJ2-5; D may be TRBD1 (6 bases). Germline assignment: CDR1 ENHRY and CDR2 SYGVKD. The CDR3 sequence is 16 residues long. V shed 0 bases and J shed 4 bases, with 15 bases lying between them. The CDR3 loop reads CAISESLETGPETQYF. The CDR3 bases are TGTGCCATCAGTGAGTCATTGGAGACAGGTCCAGAGACCCAGTACTTC.